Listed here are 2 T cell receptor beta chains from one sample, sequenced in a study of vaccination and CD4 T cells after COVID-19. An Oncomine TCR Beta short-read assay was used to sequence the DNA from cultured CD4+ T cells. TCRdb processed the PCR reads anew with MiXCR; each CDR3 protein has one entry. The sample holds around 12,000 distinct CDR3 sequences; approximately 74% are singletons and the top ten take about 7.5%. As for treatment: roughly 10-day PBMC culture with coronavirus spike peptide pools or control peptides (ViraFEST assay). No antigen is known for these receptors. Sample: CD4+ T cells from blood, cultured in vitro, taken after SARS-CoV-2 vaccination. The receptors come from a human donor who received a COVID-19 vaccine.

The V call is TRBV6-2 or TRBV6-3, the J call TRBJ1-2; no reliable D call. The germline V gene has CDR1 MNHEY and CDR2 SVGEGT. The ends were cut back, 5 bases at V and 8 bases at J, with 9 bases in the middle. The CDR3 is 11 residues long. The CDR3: CASSPSRGYTF. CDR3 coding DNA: TGTGCCAGCAGTCCGAGCAGAGGCTACACCTTC.

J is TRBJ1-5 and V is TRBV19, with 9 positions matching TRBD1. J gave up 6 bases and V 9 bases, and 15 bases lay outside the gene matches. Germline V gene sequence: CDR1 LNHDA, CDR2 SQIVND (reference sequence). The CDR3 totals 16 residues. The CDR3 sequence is CASLPGQGRLGQPQHF. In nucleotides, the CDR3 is TGTGCCAGCCTCCCGGGACAGGGTCGGTTGGGTCAGCCCCAGCATTTT.